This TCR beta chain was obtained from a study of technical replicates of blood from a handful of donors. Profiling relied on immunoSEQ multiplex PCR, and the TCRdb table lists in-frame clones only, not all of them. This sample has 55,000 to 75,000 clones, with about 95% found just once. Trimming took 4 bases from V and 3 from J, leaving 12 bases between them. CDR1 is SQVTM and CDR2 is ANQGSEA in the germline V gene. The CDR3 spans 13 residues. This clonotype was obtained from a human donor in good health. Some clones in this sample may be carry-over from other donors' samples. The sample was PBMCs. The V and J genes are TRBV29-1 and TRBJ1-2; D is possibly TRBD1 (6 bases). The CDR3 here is CSVVRQGHYGYTF. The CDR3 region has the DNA TGCAGCGTTGTGAGGCAGGGGCACTATGGCTACACCTTC. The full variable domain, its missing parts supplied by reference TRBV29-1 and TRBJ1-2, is SAVISQKPSRDICQRGTSLTIQCQVDSQVTMMFWYRQQPGQSLTLIATANQGSEATYESGFVIDKFPISRPNLTFSTLTVSNMSPEDSSIYLCSVVRQGHYGYTFGSGTRLTVV.